This T cell receptor beta chain came from a study of T cell clonality in common variable immunodeficiency. Overall study results and limits: Compared with healthy controls, CVID subjects showed increased TCRbeta clonality, mostly in about a third.

Turning to this clone: Its antigen is unknown.

Profiling relied on immunoSEQ multiplex PCR, and the TCRdb table lists in-frame clones only, not all of them. This sample comprises about 39,000 clones, none seen once only. The receptor was isolated from a person aged 18 to 75 in good health. Sequenced material: peripheral blood mononuclear cells.

This chain's CDR3 is CASSSGGGTLIYEQYF. CDR3 DNA (partial): TGTGCCAGCAGCTCAGGCGGCGGGACACTAATCTACGAG. V usage is TRBV5-4 and J usage is TRBJ2-7; D is tentatively TRBD1 or TRBD2 (6 bases each). The CDR3 extends 3 residues past the end of the read, so its final part is completed from the germline J gene. Trimming left V 3 bases short and J 3 bases short, with 19 bases between. The CDR3 has 16 residues. Germline CDR1 SGHNT, CDR2 YYREEE (reference sequence).